This T cell receptor beta chain was obtained from a study of OX40 agonist ivuxolimab in advanced cancers. Sequencing was performed with immunoSEQ multiplex PCR; in TCRdb, only in-frame clones are kept and a portion is missing. The sample shows tens of thousands of clones, over 75% of them seen only once. This clone has a handful of counts. Trimming removed 6 bases from V and 0 bases from J, with 6 bases in between. The CDR3 covers 12 residues. Germline V gene lookup returns CDR1 MNHNY and CDR2 SVGAGI (reference sequence). This TCR was recovered from an adult with an advanced solid tumor such as melanoma, head and neck, liver or kidney cancer. The sequencing used CD4+ or CD8+ T cells sorted from blood, collected in a trial of the OX40 agonist ivuxolimab. This rearrangement joins TRBV6-6 to TRBJ2-7; unclear D gene. CDR3 DNA sequence: TGTGCCAGCAGATCGGGCTCCTACGAGCAGTACTTC. Its translation is CASRSGSYEQYF.